A single sample gave rise to the 2 T cell receptor beta chains below, sequenced in a study of blood T cell repertoires in COVID-19. Sequencing used immunoSEQ multiplex PCR; TCRdb keeps in-frame clones, though not all of them. This table has approximately 220,000 clones, more than 70% appearing once. The specimen sequenced was PBMCs or T cells enriched from blood (not recorded which). The receptors originated from a woman aged 40 to 50 with acute COVID-19.

The chain combines TRBV11-2 with TRBJ2-2, with D perhaps matching TRBD2 (5 bases). Germline CDR1 SGHAT, CDR2 FQNNGV. The CDR3 consists of 17 residues. V was cut by 4 bases and J by 0 bases, with 15 bases left in between. This CDR3 reads CASSSENTGSNTGELFF. CDR3 DNA: TGTGCCAGCAGCTCCGAAAACACGGGATCGAACACCGGGGAGCTGTTTTTT.

The V gene is TRBV19, the J gene TRBJ1-5, with 8 bases identical to TRBD1. Germline trimming cut 9 bases from V and 8 bases from J; bases unmatched to any gene: 15. Germline V gives CDR1 LNHDA, CDR2 SQIVND (reference sequence). The CDR3 has 15 amino acids. The CDR3 reads CASWIGGGTGKPQHF. CDR3 coding DNA: TGTGCCAGCTGGATCGGGGGAGGGACAGGAAAGCCCCAGCATTTT.